This TCR beta chain was recorded in a study of blood T cell repertoires in COVID-19. Study-level background: Acute and convalescent COVID-19 specimens originated in the United States, Italy and Spain.

Between the trimmed V and J ends, which lost 3 bases and 7 bases, there was a span of 16 bases. The CDR3 length is 15 residues. Per germline, CDR1 LGHDT and CDR2 YNNKEL (reference sequence). Original methodology: Amplification of reference gene primers was used by the study to estimate nucleated cell counts. Sequenced by immunoSEQ multiplex PCR; TCRdb stores in-frame clones only, minus some. V and J calls and clone size are given by that table; D and trimming were obtained from the DNA. This sample has about 210,000 clones, with around 80% found just once. This clonotype was obtained from a woman between 50 and 59 years old with acute or convalescent COVID-19. The chain links TRBV3-1 (or the pseudogene TRBV3-2) to TRBJ2-1, with D perhaps matching TRBD2 (7 bases). The sequenced sample was peripheral blood. In DNA form, the CDR3 reads TGTGCCAGCAGCCACTTCGGACTAGGGGGAAATGAGCAGTTCTTC. Translated: CASSHFGLGGNEQFF.